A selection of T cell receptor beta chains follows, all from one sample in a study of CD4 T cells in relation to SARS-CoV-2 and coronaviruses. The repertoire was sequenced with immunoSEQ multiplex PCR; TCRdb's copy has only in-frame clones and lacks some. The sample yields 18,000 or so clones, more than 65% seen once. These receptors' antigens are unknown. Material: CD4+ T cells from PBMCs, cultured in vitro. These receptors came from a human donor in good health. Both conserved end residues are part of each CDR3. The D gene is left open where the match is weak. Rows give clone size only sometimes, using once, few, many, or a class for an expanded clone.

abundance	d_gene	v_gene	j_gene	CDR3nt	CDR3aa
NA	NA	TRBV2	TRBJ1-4	TGTGCCAGCAGTGAATATGGGGGCGCGGATGAAAAACTGTTTTTT	CASSEYGGADEKLFF
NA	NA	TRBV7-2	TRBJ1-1	TGTGCCAGCAGCTTAGCGCAGGGTCTGAACACTGAAGCTTTCTTT	CASSLAQGLNTEAFF
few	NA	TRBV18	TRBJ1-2	TGTGCCAGCTCAGCGGGACACAGACCCTATGGCTACACCTTC	CASSAGHRPYGYTF
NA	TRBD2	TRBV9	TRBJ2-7	TGTGCCAGCAGCGGGGGAGCGGGATACTACGAGCAGTACTTC	CASSGGAGYYEQYF
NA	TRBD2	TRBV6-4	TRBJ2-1	TGTGCCAGCAGAATACTAGCGGGCTCCTACAATGAGCAGTTCTTC	CASRILAGSYNEQFF
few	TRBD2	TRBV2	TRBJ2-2	TGTGCCAGCAGTGAGTGGACTAGCGGGAACACCGGGGAGCTGTTTTTT	CASSEWTSGNTGELFF
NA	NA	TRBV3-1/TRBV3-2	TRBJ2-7	TGTGCCAGCAGCCCAAGGGGCACAGGGAGATACGAGCAGTACTTC	CASSPRGTGRYEQYF
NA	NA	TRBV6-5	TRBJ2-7	TGTGCCAGCAGTTACCGCTACGAGCAGTACTTC	CASSYRYEQYF
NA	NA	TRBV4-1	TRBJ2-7	TGCGCCAGCAGCCAAGTATCCGCGGGCTCCGGCCCACACGAGCAGTACTTC	CASSQVSAGSGPHEQYF
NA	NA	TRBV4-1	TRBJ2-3	TGCGCCAGCAGCCTGGGGGACCCTCGCACAGATACGCAGTATTTT	CASSLGDPRTDTQYF
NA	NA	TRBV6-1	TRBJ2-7	TGTGCCAGCAGTGAACAGGGAGCCCTCGAGCAGTACTTC	CASSEQGALEQYF
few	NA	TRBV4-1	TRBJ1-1	TGCGCCAGCAGCCAAGCACCGGGGTCCGACACTGAAGCTTTCTTT	CASSQAPGSDTEAFF
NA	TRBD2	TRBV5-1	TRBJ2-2	TGCGCCAGCAGCCCACGGTACGGGGCGGGAGAGGGGGAGCTGTTTTTT	CASSPRYGAGEGELFF
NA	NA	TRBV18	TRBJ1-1	TGTGCCAGCTCACCAGCGGGGGGGGACACTGAAGCTTTCTTT	CASSPAGGDTEAFF
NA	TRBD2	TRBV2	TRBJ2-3	TGTGCCAGCAGTGTGGTTTCTAGCGGGGGGGGAGATACGCAGTATTTT	CASSVVSSGGGDTQYF
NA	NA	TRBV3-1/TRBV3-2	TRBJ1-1	TGTGCCAGCAGCCAACCCTCTCGGATGAACACTGAAGCTTTCTTT	CASSQPSRMNTEAFF
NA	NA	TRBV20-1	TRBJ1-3	TGCAGTGCTAGAGAGGGAAACACCATATATTTT	CSAREGNTIYF
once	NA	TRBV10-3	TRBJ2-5	TGTGCCATCCGGGGACTGACGCAAGAGACCCAGTACTTC	CAIRGLTQETQYF
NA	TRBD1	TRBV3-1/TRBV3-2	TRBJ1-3	TGTGCCAGCAGCCCCTACAGGGGGGGAGGAAACACCATATATTTT	CASSPYRGGGNTIYF
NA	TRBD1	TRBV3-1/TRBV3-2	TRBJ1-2	TGTGCCAGCAGCCGCCCTAGGAGACAGGGGGACCGGAGAAGTGGCTACACCTTC	CASSRPRRQGDRRSGYTF
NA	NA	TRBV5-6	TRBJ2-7	TGTGCCAGCCATTACCCGACAGGTTCGTCCAACGAGCAGTACTTC	CASHYPTGSSNEQYF
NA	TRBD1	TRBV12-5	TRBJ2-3	TGTGCTAGTGGTTTGGTACTTGGGGACAGAAACACAGATACGCAGTATTTT	CASGLVLGDRNTDTQYF
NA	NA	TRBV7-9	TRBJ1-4	TGTGCCAGCAGCCGGGCTTTGGAACTGTTTTTT	CASSRALELFF
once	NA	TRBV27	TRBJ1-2	TGTGCCAGCAGTTTGCGGGTCAGGGGATTAGGTGGCTACACCTTC	CASSLRVRGLGGYTF
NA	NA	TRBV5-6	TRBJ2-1	TGTGCCAGCAGCTTGGGACCGGAGCAGTTCTTC	CASSLGPEQFF
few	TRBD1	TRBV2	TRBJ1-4	TGTGCCAGCAGGGAACAGGGGTTACCTAATGAAAAACTGTTTTTT	CASREQGLPNEKLFF
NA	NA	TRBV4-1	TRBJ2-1	TGCGCCAGCAGCCGAATGGGAACGAGGAGTAGGTACAATGAGCAGTTCTTC	CASSRMGTRSRYNEQFF
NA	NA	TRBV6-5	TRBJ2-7	TGTGCCAGCAGTTCACGGGTAGCGGCCCCCTACGAGCAGTACTTC	CASSSRVAAPYEQYF
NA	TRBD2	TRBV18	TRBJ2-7	TGTGCCAGCTCCCCAACAAGCGGGGGAGCATACGAGCAGTACTTC	CASSPTSGGAYEQYF
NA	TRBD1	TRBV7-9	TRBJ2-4	TGTGCCAGCAGCTTAGAACTCACAGGGGGCAACATTCAGTACTTC	CASSLELTGGNIQYF